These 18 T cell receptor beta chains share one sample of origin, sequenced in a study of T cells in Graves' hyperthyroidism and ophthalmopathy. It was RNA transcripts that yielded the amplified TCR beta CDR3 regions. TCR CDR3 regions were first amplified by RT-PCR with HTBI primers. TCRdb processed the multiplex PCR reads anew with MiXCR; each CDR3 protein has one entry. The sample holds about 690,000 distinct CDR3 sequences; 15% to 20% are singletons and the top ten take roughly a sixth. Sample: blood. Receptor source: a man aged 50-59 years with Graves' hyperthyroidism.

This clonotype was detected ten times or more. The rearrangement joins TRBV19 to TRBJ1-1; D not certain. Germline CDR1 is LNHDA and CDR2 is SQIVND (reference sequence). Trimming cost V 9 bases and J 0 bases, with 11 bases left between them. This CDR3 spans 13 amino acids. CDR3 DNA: TGTGCCAGCAGCGTGGGCATGAACACTGAAGCTTTCTTT. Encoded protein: CASSVGMNTEAFF.

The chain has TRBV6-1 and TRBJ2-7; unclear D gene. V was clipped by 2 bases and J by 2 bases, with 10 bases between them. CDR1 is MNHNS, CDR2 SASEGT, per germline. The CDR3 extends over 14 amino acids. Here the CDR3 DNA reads TGTGCCAGCAGTGAAAAGGGAACCACCTACGAGCAGTACTTC. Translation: CASSEKGTTYEQYF.

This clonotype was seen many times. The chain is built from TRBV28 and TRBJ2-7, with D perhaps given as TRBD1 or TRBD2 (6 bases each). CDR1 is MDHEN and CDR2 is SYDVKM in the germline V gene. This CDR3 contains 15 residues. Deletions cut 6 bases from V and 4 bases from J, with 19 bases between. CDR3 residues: CASSPPGRGVYEQYF. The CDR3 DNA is TGTGCCAGCAGCCCGCCGGGTAGGGGGGTATACGAGCAGTACTTC. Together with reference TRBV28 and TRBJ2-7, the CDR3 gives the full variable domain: DVKVTQSSRYLVKRTGEKVFLECVQDMDHENMFWYRQDPGLGLRLIYFSYDVKMKEKGDIPEGYSVSREKKERFSLILESASTNQTSMYLCASSPPGRGVYEQYFGPGTRLTVT.

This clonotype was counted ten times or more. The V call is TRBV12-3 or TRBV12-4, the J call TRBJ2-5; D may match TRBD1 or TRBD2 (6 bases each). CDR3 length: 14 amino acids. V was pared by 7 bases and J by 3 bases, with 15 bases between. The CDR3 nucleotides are TGTGCCAGCACCATTAGAAGGGGGGAAGAGACCCAGTACTTC. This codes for CASTIRRGEETQYF.

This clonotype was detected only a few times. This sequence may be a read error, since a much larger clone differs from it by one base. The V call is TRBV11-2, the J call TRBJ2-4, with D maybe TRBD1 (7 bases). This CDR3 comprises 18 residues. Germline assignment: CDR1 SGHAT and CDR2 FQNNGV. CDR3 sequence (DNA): TGTGCCAGCAGTTTTAGGAGGGGTACAGGGGTGGCCAAAAACACTCAGTACTTC. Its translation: CASSFRRGTGVAKNTQYF.

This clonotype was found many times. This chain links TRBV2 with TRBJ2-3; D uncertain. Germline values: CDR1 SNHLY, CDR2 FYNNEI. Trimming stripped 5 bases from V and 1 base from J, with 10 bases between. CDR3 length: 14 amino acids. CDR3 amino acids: CASSLPDRTDTQYF. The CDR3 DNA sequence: TGTGCCAGCAGTCTTCCGGACCGCACAGATACGCAGTATTTT.

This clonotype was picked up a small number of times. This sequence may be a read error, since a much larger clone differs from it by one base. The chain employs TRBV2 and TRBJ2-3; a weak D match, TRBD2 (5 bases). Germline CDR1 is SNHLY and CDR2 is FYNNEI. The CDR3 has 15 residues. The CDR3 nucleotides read TGTGCCGGCAGACGGGCGAGGGTGAGCACAGATACGCAGTATTTT. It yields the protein CAGRRARVSTDTQYF.

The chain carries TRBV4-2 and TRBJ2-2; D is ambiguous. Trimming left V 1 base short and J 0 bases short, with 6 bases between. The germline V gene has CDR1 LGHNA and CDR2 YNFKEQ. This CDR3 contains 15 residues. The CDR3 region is CASSQAATNTGELFF. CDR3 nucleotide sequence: TGTGCCAGCAGCCAAGCGGCAACGAACACCGGGGAGCTGTTTTTT.

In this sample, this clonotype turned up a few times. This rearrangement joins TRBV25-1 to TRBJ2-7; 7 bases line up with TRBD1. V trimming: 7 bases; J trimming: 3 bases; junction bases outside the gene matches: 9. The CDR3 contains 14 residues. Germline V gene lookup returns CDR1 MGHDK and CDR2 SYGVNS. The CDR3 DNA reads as TGTGCCAGCACCGGACAGGTCAAGAGCTACGAGCAGTACTTC. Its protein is CASTGQVKSYEQYF.

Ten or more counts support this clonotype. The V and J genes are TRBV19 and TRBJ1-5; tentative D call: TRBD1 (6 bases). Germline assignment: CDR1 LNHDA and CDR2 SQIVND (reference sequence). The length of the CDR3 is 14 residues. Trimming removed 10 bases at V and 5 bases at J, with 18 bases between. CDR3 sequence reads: CATKGEGQYQPQHF. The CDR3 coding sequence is TGTGCCACAAAGGGGGAAGGGCAGTATCAGCCCCAGCATTTT.

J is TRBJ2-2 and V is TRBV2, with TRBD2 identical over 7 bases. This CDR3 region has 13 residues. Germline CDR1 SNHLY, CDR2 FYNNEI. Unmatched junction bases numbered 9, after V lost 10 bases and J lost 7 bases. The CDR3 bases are TGTGCCATCCTACGGGGCGGGGGCGGGGAGCTGTTTTTT. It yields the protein CAILRGGGGELFF.

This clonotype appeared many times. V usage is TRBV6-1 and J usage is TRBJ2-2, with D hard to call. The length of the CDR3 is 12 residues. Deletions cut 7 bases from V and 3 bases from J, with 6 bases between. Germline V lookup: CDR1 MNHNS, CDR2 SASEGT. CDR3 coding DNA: TGTGCCAGCATACATTACACCGGGGAGCTGTTTTTT. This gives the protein CASIHYTGELFF.

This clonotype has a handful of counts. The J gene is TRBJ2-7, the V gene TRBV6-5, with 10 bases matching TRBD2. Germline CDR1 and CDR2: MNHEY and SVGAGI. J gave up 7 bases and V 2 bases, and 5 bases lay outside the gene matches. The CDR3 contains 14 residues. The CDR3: CASSYSGRGDEQYF. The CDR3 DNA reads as TGTGCCAGCAGTTACAGCGGGAGGGGGGATGAGCAGTACTTC.

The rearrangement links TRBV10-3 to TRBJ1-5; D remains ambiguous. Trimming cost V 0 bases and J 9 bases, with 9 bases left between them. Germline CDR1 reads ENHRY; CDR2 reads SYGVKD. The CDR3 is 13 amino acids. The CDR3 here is CAISESTERPQHF. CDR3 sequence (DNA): TGTGCCATCAGTGAGTCGACTGAGCGGCCCCAGCATTTT.

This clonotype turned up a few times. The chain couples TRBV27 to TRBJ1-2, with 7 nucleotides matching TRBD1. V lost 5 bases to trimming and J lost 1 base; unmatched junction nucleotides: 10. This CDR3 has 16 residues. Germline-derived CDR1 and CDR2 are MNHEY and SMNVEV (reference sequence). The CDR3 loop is CASSAAGTDFNYGYTF. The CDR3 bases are TGTGCCAGCAGTGCCGCGGGGACAGATTTTAACTATGGCTACACCTTC.

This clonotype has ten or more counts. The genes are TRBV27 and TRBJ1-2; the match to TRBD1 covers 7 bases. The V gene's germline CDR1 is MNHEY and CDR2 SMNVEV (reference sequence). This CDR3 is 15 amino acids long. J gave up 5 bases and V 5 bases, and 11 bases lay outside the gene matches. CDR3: CASSGNPGQKYGYTF. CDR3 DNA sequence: TGTGCCAGCAGTGGAAATCCGGGACAGAAGTATGGCTACACCTTC.

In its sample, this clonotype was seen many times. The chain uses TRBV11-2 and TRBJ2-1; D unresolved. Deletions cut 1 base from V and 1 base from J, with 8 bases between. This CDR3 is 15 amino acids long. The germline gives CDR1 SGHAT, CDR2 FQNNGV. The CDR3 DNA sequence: TGTGCCAGCAGCTTAGCCGTGGGGTCCTACAATGAGCAGTTCTTC. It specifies CASSLAVGSYNEQFF. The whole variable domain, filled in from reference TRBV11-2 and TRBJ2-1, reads EAGVAQSPRYKIIEKRQSVAFWCNPISGHATLYWYQQILGQGPKLLIQFQNNGVVDDSQLPKDRFSAERLKGVDSTLKIQPAKLEDSAVYLCASSLAVGSYNEQFFGPGTRLTVL.

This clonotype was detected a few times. CDR3 in amino acids: CASSFSGSRIEQFF. CDR3 coding DNA: TGTGCCAGCAGTTTTTCTGGGAGCAGGATTGAGCAGTTCTTC. The J gene is TRBJ2-1, the V gene TRBV27; tentatively, D is TRBD2 (5 bases). Trimming removed 3 bases from V and 9 bases from J, with 15 bases in between. This CDR3 is built from 14 residues. The germline CDR1 and CDR2 sequences are MNHEY and SMNVEV (reference sequence).